A single sample is the source of the 7 T cell receptor beta chains below, sequenced in a study of blood T cell repertoires in COVID-19. The table came from immunoSEQ multiplex PCR; TCRdb's copy has only in-frame clones and leaves some out. Of under 150,000 clones listed, 70% to 90% are singletons. Sequencing was performed on peripheral blood. Receptors were obtained from a woman between 50 and 59 years old with acute or convalescent COVID-19.

The chain is built from TRBV7-9 and TRBJ2-1, with 16 bases aligning to TRBD2. Germline V gives CDR1 SEHNR, CDR2 FQNEAQ (reference sequence). This CDR3 comprises 17 residues. The V gene end was trimmed by 5 bases and the J gene end by 10 bases; junction bases not matched to a gene: 11. CDR3 nucleotides: TGTGCCAGCAGCCTATCCGGGACTAGCGGGGGGGCCAACGAGCAGTTCTTC. Its translation is CASSLSGTSGGANEQFF.

The chain employs TRBV29-1 and TRBJ2-1, with 9 bases matching TRBD2. The CDR3 runs to 14 residues. The ends lost 4 bases at V and 2 bases at J; junction bases unmatched: 3. Germline CDR1 is SQVTM and CDR2 is ANQGSEA. DNA of the CDR3: TGCAGCGTTGTTCTAGCGGGGACCTACAATGAGCAGTTCTTC. Translation gives CSVVLAGTYNEQFF.

The chain employs TRBV21-1 and TRBJ1-2. TRBV21-1 is termed a pseudogene. There are 18 residues in the CDR3. The CDR3 nucleotides read TGTGCCAGCAGCCCTTACAGGCGATACAGGGAGGGTAGTCGGGGCTACACCTTC. Encoded protein: CASSPYRRYREGSRGYTF.

The chain employs TRBV24-1 and TRBJ1-1; D remains ambiguous. The V and J ends lost 1 base and 0 bases respectively, with 2 bases between them. Germline CDR1 reads KGHDR; CDR2 reads SFDVKD. The CDR3 is 13 amino acids. CDR3 in amino acids: CATSDFMNTEAFF. In DNA, the CDR3 is TGTGCCACCAGTGATTTCATGAACACTGAAGCTTTCTTT.

This chain connects TRBV9 to TRBJ1-1, with D perhaps matching TRBD1 (5 bases). Trimming cost V 4 bases and J 5 bases, with 9 bases left between them. Germline values: CDR1 SGDLS, CDR2 YYNGEE. The CDR3 has 12 amino acids. DNA of the CDR3: TGTGCCAGCAGCTCCAGGGATACTGAAGCTTTCTTT. Translated: CASSSRDTEAFF.

This chain links TRBV7-9 with TRBJ1-3; D is undetermined. V gave up 0 bases and J gave up 4 bases, with 16 bases separating them. Germline V lookup: CDR1 SEHNR, CDR2 FQNEAQ (reference sequence). The CDR3 extends over 17 amino acids. The CDR3 DNA is TGTGCCAGCAGCTTAGCCGGGTCTTCGGCGGTCGGAAACACCATATATTTT. This translates into CASSLAGSSAVGNTIYF.

This rearrangement joins TRBV9 to TRBJ2-4, with TRBD1 identical over 7 bases. This CDR3 spans 15 amino acids. V lost 0 bases, J lost 6 bases, and 6 bases stayed unmatched. CDR1 and CDR2 (germline): SGDLS, YYNGEE. The CDR3 loop reads CASSVDHRGLNIQYF. As DNA, the CDR3 is TGTGCCAGCAGCGTAGATCACAGGGGCCTAAACATTCAGTACTTC.